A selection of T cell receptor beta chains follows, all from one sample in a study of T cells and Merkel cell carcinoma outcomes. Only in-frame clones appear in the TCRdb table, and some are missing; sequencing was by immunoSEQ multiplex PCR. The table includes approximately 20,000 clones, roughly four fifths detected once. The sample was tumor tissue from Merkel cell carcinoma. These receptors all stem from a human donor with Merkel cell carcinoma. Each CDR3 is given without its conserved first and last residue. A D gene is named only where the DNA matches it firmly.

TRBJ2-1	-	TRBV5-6	ASSFEREQF
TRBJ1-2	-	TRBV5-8	ASSLALRVGYT
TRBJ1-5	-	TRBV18	ASSRSRDSNQPQH
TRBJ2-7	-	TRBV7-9	ASSLGTGYEQY
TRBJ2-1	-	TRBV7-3	ASSLLGPSYNEQF
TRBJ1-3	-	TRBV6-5	ASGSQPNTIY
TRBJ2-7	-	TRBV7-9	ASSPVGSSYEQY
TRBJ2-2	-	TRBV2	ASSARAGGELF
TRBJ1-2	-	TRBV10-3	AISANYGYT
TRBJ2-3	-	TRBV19	ASSTRGQIYSTDTQY
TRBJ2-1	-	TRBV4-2	ASSQEDEGYGNEQF
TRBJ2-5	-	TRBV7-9	ATRSPTSPETQY
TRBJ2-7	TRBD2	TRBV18	ASSIAGGPSYEQY
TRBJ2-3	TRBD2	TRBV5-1	ASSLEAGRLTDTQY
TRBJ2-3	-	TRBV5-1	ASSSGAFSTDTQY
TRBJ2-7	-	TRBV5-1	ASSLAQGPPREQY
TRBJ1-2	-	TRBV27	ASSLFPDSYGYT
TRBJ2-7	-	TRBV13	ASSLYRVSSYEQY
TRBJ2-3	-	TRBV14	ASSLDRLGTDTQY
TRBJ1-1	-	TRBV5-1	ASNPGGEGSKAF
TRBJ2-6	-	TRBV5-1	ASSLKGSGPGGANVLT
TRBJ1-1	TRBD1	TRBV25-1	ASSGPPNRGRLNTEAF
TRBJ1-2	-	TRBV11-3	ASSHEEGSGGYT
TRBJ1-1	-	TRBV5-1	ASSLDRRTEAF
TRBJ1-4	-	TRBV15	ATSRGQGPSNEKLF
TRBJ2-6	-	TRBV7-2	ASSLAGAGANVLT
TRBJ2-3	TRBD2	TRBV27	ASSSRWRDGGGSRADTQY
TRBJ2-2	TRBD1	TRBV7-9	ASSVQGAGELF
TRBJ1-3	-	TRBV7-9	ASSLRGAGGNTIY
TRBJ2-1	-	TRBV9	ASSVDHGRNEQF
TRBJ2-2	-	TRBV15	ATGSRAIGELF
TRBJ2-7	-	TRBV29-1	SVRNRVEQY
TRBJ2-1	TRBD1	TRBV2	ASSEDRVSNEQF
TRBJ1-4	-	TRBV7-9	ASSLGVNEKLF
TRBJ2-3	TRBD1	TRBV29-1	SVPGRQGRTDTQY
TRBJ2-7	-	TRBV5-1	ASSLANRADEQY
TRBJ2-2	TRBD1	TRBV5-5	ASSLQGAPGELF
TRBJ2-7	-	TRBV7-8	ASSPPWRDEQY
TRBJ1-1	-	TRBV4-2	ASSHPGAGSVTEAF
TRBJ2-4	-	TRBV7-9	ASSLRAGAKNIQY